This entry lists 6 T cell receptor beta chains sequenced from one sample in a study of control samples from healthy donors and cancer patients. Assay used: immunoSEQ multiplex PCR; TCRdb lists only in-frame clones, some missing. The sample contains roughly 41,000 clones, roughly 94% of which appear only once. The sequenced sample consisted of blood. The receptors were gathered from a man in his fifties or sixties in good health.

The J gene is TRBJ2-2, the V gene TRBV19; 10 bases line up with TRBD2. The CDR3 runs to 15 residues. The germline V gene has CDR1 LNHDA and CDR2 SQIVND (reference sequence). After removal of 2 bases from V and 4 bases from J, the junction contained 1 base not matched to a gene. The CDR3 bases are TGTGCCAGTAGTATACTAGCGGGAGCCACCGGGGAGCTGTTTTTT. This translates into CASSILAGATGELFF.

The gene calls are TRBV27 and TRBJ2-7, with D unresolved. This CDR3 is 11 amino acids long. Trimming removed 5 bases from V and 3 bases from J, with 5 bases in between. The germline CDR1 and CDR2 sequences are MNHEY and SMNVEV (reference sequence). CDR3 DNA sequence: TGTGCCAGCAGTGATAACTACGAGCAGTACTTC. Translation gives CASSDNYEQYF.

J is TRBJ2-7 and V is TRBV20-1; 9 bases fit TRBD1. There are 14 residues in the CDR3. V lost 3 bases, J lost 4 bases, and 7 bases stayed unmatched. Germline-derived CDR1 and CDR2 are DFQATT and SNEGSKA (reference sequence). CDR3 coding DNA: TGCAGTGCTAGTGAAGGACAGGGGAGGTACGAGCAGTACTTC. Its translation: CSASEGQGRYEQYF.

This chain joins TRBV7-2 and TRBJ2-3, with D perhaps matching TRBD1 or TRBD2 (5 bases each). V was cut by 5 bases and J by 5 bases, with 17 bases left in between. CDR3 length equals 15 residues. Germline V gives CDR1 SGHTA, CDR2 FQGNSA. DNA of the CDR3: TGTGCCAGCAGCACTCGGGGCGGTGGGGTAGATACGCAGTATTTT. It yields the protein CASSTRGGGVDTQYF.

J is TRBJ1-4 and V is TRBV27; D is undetermined. Germline V CDR1 and CDR2: MNHEY, SMNVEV (reference sequence). V shed 2 bases and J shed 4 bases, with 11 bases lying between them. The CDR3 is 15 residues long. CDR3 sequence: CASSLRGLLNEKLFF. For the CDR3, the DNA is TGTGCCAGCAGTTTACGAGGGCTCCTTAATGAAAAACTGTTTTTT. Complete variable domain (other parts from reference TRBV27 and TRBJ1-4): EAQVTQNPRYLITVTGKKLTVTCSQNMNHEYMSWYRQDPGLGLRQIYYSMNVEVTDKGDVPEGYKVSRKEKRNFPLILESPSPNQTSLYFCASSLRGLLNEKLFFGSGTQLSVL.

The rearrangement uses TRBV23-1 and TRBJ1-5; 10 positions match TRBD1. Being an ORF, TRBV23-1 has a function that is uncertain. V shed 2 bases and J 7 bases; nucleotides not matched to a gene: 11. This CDR3 has 17 amino acids. The CDR3 region is CASSQGDRGPQEQPQHF. As DNA, the CDR3 is TGCGCCAGCAGTCAAGGAGACAGGGGGCCCCAGGAACAGCCCCAGCATTTT.